This T cell receptor (beta chain) was sequenced for a study of cytomegalovirus exposure and HLA in healthy donors (dated by TCRdb to 2015 to 2018). Notes on the research overall: In an earlier analysis of 587 of the donors, around 290 Gb of sequence data and roughly 100 million unique TCR beta sequences from roughly 200 million T cells were reported. Donor age, sex, ethnicity and CMV serostatus were collected together with the repertoire data. Typing coverage varied by locus: 629-630 donors for A, B, C, DRB1 and DQB1; more than 500 for DQA1; some 610 for DPA1; 450 to 480 for DPB1. Roughly five DR-DQ haplotypes were treated as single units for association and clustering because of strong linkage in the cohort. A later analysis re-examined previously published TCR beta repertoires from just over 650 donors and added high-resolution HLA genotyping to investigate patterns of TCR occurrence. Every discovery cohort repertoire had been produced on one sequencing platform. Among under 450 genotyped donors of the cohort, an average of approximately 230,000 unique TCR beta nucleotide sequences were sequenced per donor, around 20% of them non-productive. Genome-wide SNP genotypes for about 65% of the roughly 700 donors were used in a later genetic analysis, which treated that subset as a discovery cohort. Besides the first cohort of around 700 subjects, a separate validation cohort made up of over a hundred different subjects was used. The study combined high-throughput TCR immunosequencing, statistical association of individual TCRs with disease status, and machine learning to predict cytomegalovirus infection status. About 280 gigabases of sequencing data and 91 million or so unique TCR sequences made up an early release that covered approximately 700 HLA-typed donors. The study profiled the T cell repertoires of hundreds of subjects by immunosequencing and related them to cytomegalovirus serostatus. In an earlier analysis of roughly 600 of the donors, high-throughput TCR beta sequencing was used to judge whether each TCR beta V gene segment behaved as functional or pseudogenic. The later analysis used no new phenotypic data to find candidate immune exposures, relying instead on TCR beta sequences and their occurrence across donors. Of the 398 genotyped donors, around 81% fell in the genetic ancestry cluster associated with self-reported Caucasian donors. HLA typing covered class I and class II loci at four-digit resolution. The study aimed to test whether cataloging public T cell receptors could reveal signatures of past pathogen exposure. The research as a whole found: Assigning TCR associations to individual alleles was difficult when HLA alleles, especially DR and DQ, strongly co-occurred. A later analysis found that most CMV-associated TCR beta chains appeared HLA-restricted, with HLA associations seemingly driven largely by CMV exposure. Compared with the 666-donor mean, donors in an Asian-associated ancestry cluster had fewer N-insertions in productive TCRs, according to a later genetic analysis. Most TCR sequences were seen in very few donors, while some public TCRs were found in many individuals. In a later genetic analysis, a missense DCLRE1C variant was associated with V-gene and J-gene trimming of TCR beta chains, and the association was replicated in an independent cohort. Specific HLA alleles were associated with 16,951 TCR beta sequences at a false discovery rate of 0.05 in a later analysis. Roughly uniform sequencing depth across donors was assumed in presence/absence analyses, although this assumption may not hold. The 87-base-pair reads could not distinguish some IMGT-functional V segments, including TRBV6-2 and TRBV6-3, so those segments were excluded. A total of fewer than 200 TCR beta chains were listed by the study as associated with cytomegalovirus. Because counts were too low, some 17 rarely observed V segments, including chromosome 9 orphons, were excluded from the earlier analysis of 587 of the donors. In this cohort, only TCR beta chains were sequenced, and detectable features were limited by the absence of alpha or paired-chain data. In vitro tests confirmed that a few of the cytomegalovirus-associated TCR beta chains recognize cytomegalovirus antigens. The authors suggested that the approach could potentially be extended to other disease states and immunological phenotypes. Immune exposure information for the cohort was limited to CMV serostatus. The sequencing pipeline was judged likely to have produced a cluster of highly shared sequence variants as a technical artifact. In a later analysis, HLA-associated TCR beta chains showed more clonal expansion and lower generation probabilities than non-associated chains that were equally common. Because HLA typing was missing for some donors at each locus, association tests included only the typed subset. A later analysis found that TCR association rates varied across HLA loci, with DRB1 alleles showing the most associated TCRs and HLA-C alleles the fewest. Broadly in line with IMGT annotations, most TCR beta V segments showed up in productive rearrangements about 90% or about 30% of the time in an earlier analysis of approximately 640 of the donors. The classifier was reported to diagnose cytomegalovirus status with high specificity and sensitivity in both the original and validation cohorts. A later analysis reported that several top co-occurrence clusters appeared linked to parvovirus B19, influenza, CMV and Epstein-Barr virus. Correlated functional status among segregating V segments might be attributable to linkage disequilibrium, but an unknown experimental factor could not be ruled out. A further reported finding was that TCR beta sequences accurately predicted the HLA-A and HLA-B alleles for most subjects in the first cohort.

This clone showed up just once. No antigen is known for it. No per-base quality is available; no much larger clone lies one base away. The CDR3 runs 17 residues from the cysteine to the phenylalanine. This entry keeps only the CDR3 DNA: 51 bases, framed from base 1. At the junction V is shortened by 1 base and J by 1 base, with 13 bases in between. According to the germline V gene, CDR1 reads SGHVS and CDR2 reads FNYEAQ. The cohort was made up of roughly 670 healthy bone marrow donors. All cohort members were sampled while nominally healthy, although unrecorded immune exposures were likely present. The donor tested CMV seropositive and was one of the 289 seropositive cohort members. A peripheral blood sample was provided by each donor, and peripheral blood mononuclear cells were used for TCR beta sequencing. Genomic DNA was extracted from the blood cell samples with the Qiagen DNeasy Blood Extraction Kit.

Library preparation employed the immunoSEQ multiplex PCR assay. A mixture of 60 forward primers for TCR Vbeta segments and 13 reverse primers for TCR Jbeta segments was used in the multiplex PCR. The CDR3 region of rearranged TCR beta genes was amplified from genomic DNA by a multiplex PCR assay. The amplified TCR beta libraries were sequenced on the Illumina HiSeq System as 87-base-pair reads. The source study handled its data this way. In a later analysis, 80 million or so unique TCR beta chains were counted across the 500 to 700 repertoires, and about 10 million of these chains were shared by at least two donors. Raw reads were error-corrected and collapsed into unique sequences with a nearest-neighbor algorithm that merged closely related sequences to remove PCR and sequencing errors. To assign V, D and J gene segments, CDR3 sequences were aligned to IMGT reference sequences. For a sequence to be retained, at least a six-nucleotide match to both a V gene segment and a J gene segment was required. Rearrangements were classified as productive when the CDR3 lacked stop codons and remained in frame with V and J, and all other rearrangements were classified as non-productive. Following IMGT convention, CDR3 was defined as the stretch from the second conserved V-encoded cysteine to the conserved J-encoded phenylalanine. Sequences without an unambiguous match to a single V gene segment were excluded from the earlier analysis of 450 to 750 of the donors. An earlier analysis of 500 to 700 of the donors classified V segments as functional when productive rearrangements were above 56.7% and as segregating when the standard deviation between donors was above 5%. To diagnose cytomegalovirus status from the catalog of TCR beta chain sequences, a statistical classification framework was built. A later analysis assigned V and J genes by comparing TCR nucleotide sequences with IMGT/GENE-DB human TR gene sequences. Using the TCRdist pipeline, a later analysis assigned CDR3 sequences along with most-parsimonious VDJ recombination scenarios. In a later analysis, every TCR beta chain was defined by the combination of its CDR3 amino acid sequence and its V-gene family, and reads without a unique V-gene family were dropped. As a way to deal with suspected cross-contamination and a sequencing artifact, a later analysis dropped roughly 620 nucleotide sequences that were highly shared and had low generation probability. In a later analysis, a clonal expansion index was calculated for each public chain from normalized within-repertoire ranks of inferred template counts. A later analysis computed generation probabilities with a VDJ recombination model fitted to out-of-frame rearrangements, and checked the results against IGoR. A later analysis scored TCR-TCR, TCR-HLA and TCR-CMV co-occurrence with hypergeometric tests, applying a repertoire-size bias correction to TCR pairs. To estimate false discovery rates, a later analysis permuted the HLA or CMV assignments 20 times. In a later analysis, co-occurring TCRs were grouped with DBSCAN, and TCRdist sequence similarity was added when clustering was performed within HLA-allele-positive subsets. For co-occurrence clustering, repertoires with fewer than 30,000 or more than 120,000 public chains were excluded, along with 4 to 6 repertoires with anomalous nucleotide sharing. The table comes from immuneACCESS by way of TCRdb, which keeps in-frame sequences with V and J called. Part of the clones is missing from these tables; in studies checked, under half for an unresolved V gene and the rest for unknown reasons. V and J calls and clone size come straight from that table; D and trimming were deduced from the DNA. Present in this sample are around 150,000 clones, roughly 82% of which were seen just once. Approximately 1.5% of the sample belongs to the ten largest clones.

This chain is built from TRBV7-6 and TRBJ2-2; the D gene is perhaps TRBD1, on 5 matching bases. This TCR was sampled from a girl aged 5-17 years in good health and CMV-seropositive. The sequencing input was PBMCs. CDR3 region: CASSLVSSQGNTGELFF. In nucleotides, the sequence is TGTGCCAGCAGCTTAGTCAGCAGTCAGGGGAACACCGGGGAGCTGTTTTTT.